This TCR beta chain came from a study of T cell responses to AZD1222 COVID-19 vaccine. Study background: Pooled in the analysis were second doses at about 4 or about 12 weeks.

The CDR3 runs 14 residues. Germline-derived CDR1 and CDR2 are SNHLY and FYNNEI. V shed 3 bases and J 6 bases; nucleotides not matched to a gene: 8. Libraries were prepared by immunoSEQ multiplex PCR; TCRdb keeps only in-frame clonotypes and omits some of them. The table records tens of thousands of clones, 75% to 90% of them present only once. Study results and limitations: Samples come after the peak T cell response, not at day 14.

Only a few counts were recorded for this clone. Its antigen is currently unknown. The specimen comprised peripheral blood, sampled on day 0 of AZD1222 vaccination. This sequence originates from an adult in good health. This rearrangement joins TRBV2 to TRBJ2-7, with TRBD1 identical over 7 bases. The DNA for the CDR3 is TGTGCCAGCAGTGAGTGGACAGGAGGAACCGAGCAGTACTTC. Protein: CASSEWTGGTEQYF.